The 9 T cell receptor beta chains listed next were all sequenced from one sample in a study of shared clonotypes between healthy human individuals. Method: immunoSEQ multiplex PCR; TCRdb's copy keeps in-frame clones and lacks some. This sample has about 2.3 million clones, with 85% to 95% found just once. The sequenced sample was naive CD4+ T cells from PBMCs. Stated subset: CD45RA+ positively selected. These receptors originate from a young man in good health. Some clones in this sample may be carry-over from other donors' samples.

The J gene is TRBJ1-5, the V gene TRBV6-6; possible D gene TRBD1, 5 bases. Germline assignment: CDR1 MNHNY and CDR2 SVGAGI (reference sequence). CDR3 length: 15 residues. V was trimmed by 6 bases and J by 3 bases, leaving 15 bases between them. The CDR3 sequence: CASRFEGAVNQPQHF. The CDR3 nucleotides read TGTGCCAGCAGGTTCGAAGGGGCCGTCAATCAGCCCCAGCATTTT.

This clone showed up just once. The chain is built from TRBV2 and TRBJ2-7, with 8 bases matching TRBD1. The CDR3 has 13 amino acids. The junction had 7 bases not matched to a gene; V was cut back by 10 bases and J by 2 bases. CDR1 SNHLY and CDR2 FYNNEI come from the germline V gene. This chain's CDR3 is CATSQGATYEQYF. The CDR3 nucleotides are TGTGCCACCTCTCAGGGGGCTACCTACGAGCAGTACTTC.

The CDR3 nucleotides read TGTGCCAGTTCCGGCGCTAGCGGGAGGGCCTGGGAGCTGTTTTTT. Its translation is CASSGASGRAWELFF. This sequence joins TRBV6-5 and TRBJ2-2, with 12 bases identical to TRBD2. This CDR3 spans 15 amino acids. CDR1 and CDR2 (germline): MNHEY, SVGAGI. Trimming took 9 bases from V and 9 from J; bases not matched to a gene: 11.

This sequence joins TRBV4-1 and TRBJ2-7; no clear D. Germline CDR1 MGHRA, CDR2 YSYEKL. V was cut by 1 base and J by 3 bases, with 13 bases left in between. The CDR3 runs to 15 residues. CDR3 sequence (DNA): TGCGCCAGCAGCCAAGTCCCCACTTACTACTACGAGCAGTACTTC. Protein product: CASSQVPTYYYEQYF.

In DNA, the CDR3 is TGTGCCAGCAGCTTAGGGAGAAGGGGTCAGCCCCAGCATTTT. This sequence encodes CASSLGRRGQPQHF. The chain couples TRBV11-2 to TRBJ1-5; D possibly corresponds to TRBD1 (5 bases). From germline, CDR1 is SGHAT and CDR2 FQNNGV. The germline V and J ends were trimmed by 1 base and 6 bases, with 10 bases remaining between them. The CDR3 extends over 14 amino acids.

The chain carries TRBV13 and TRBJ2-2; 14 nucleotides line up with TRBD2. The CDR3 runs to 17 residues. Trimming took 2 bases from V and 6 from J; bases not matched to a gene: 5. Germline lookup yields CDR1 PRHDT and CDR2 FYEKMQ (reference sequence). CDR3 residues: CASSLWPGLAGAGELFF. As DNA, the CDR3 is TGTGCCAGCAGCTTATGGCCGGGACTAGCGGGAGCCGGGGAGCTGTTTTTT. The full variable domain, rest sourced from reference TRBV13 and TRBJ2-2, is AAGVIQSPRHLIKEKRETATLKCYPIPRHDTVYWYQQGPGQDPQFLISFYEKMQSDKGSIPDRFSAQQFSDYHSELNMSSLELGDSALYFCASSLWPGLAGAGELFFGEGSRLTVL.

The V gene is TRBV28, the J gene TRBJ1-2; tentatively, D is TRBD1 (5 bases). CDR1 is MDHEN and CDR2 is SYDVKM in the germline V gene. V was shortened by 6 bases and J by 2 bases, with 19 bases between the two germline ends. The CDR3 totals 16 residues. The CDR3 loop is CASSPMISQVNYGYTF. CDR3 DNA sequence: TGTGCCAGCAGCCCCATGATATCACAGGTCAACTATGGCTACACCTTC.

In nucleotides, the CDR3 is TGCGCCAGCAGCTCCTCCCCAACTGAGCAGTTCTTC. Protein product: CASSSSPTEQFF. This chain connects TRBV5-1 to TRBJ2-1; D gene unclear. Trimming took off 3 bases at V and 9 bases at J, with 10 bases between the two ends. The CDR3 is made up of 12 amino acids. Germline values: CDR1 SGHRS, CDR2 YFSETQ.

The gene calls are TRBV14 and TRBJ2-1, with TRBD2 matching over 16 bases. V lost 3 bases, J lost 0 bases, and 2 bases stayed unmatched. This CDR3 region has 18 residues. Germline CDR1 reads SGHDN; CDR2 reads FVKESK. Here the CDR3 reads CASSQGLAGGSSYNEQFF. CDR3 bases: TGTGCCAGCAGCCAGGGACTAGCGGGAGGGAGCTCCTACAATGAGCAGTTCTTC. Together with reference TRBV14 and TRBJ2-1, the CDR3 gives the full variable domain: EAGVTQFPSHSVIEKGQTVTLRCDPISGHDNLYWYRRVMGKEIKFLLHFVKESKQDESGMPNNRFLAERTGGTYSTLKVQPAELEDSGVYFCASSQGLAGGSSYNEQFFGPGTRLTVL.